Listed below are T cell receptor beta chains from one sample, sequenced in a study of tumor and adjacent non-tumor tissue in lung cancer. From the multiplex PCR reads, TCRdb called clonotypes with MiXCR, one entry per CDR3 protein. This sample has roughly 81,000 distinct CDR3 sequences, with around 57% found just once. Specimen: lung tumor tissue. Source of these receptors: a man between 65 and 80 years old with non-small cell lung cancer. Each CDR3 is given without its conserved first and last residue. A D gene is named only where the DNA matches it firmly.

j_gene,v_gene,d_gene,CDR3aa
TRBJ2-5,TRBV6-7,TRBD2,VSRHAGERETQY
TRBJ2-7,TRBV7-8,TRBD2,ASSLSPWLAGGSPHYKQY
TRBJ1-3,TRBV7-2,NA,TSSLWGRLSGNTIY
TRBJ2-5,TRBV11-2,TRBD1,ASSSRGQGKRQETRY
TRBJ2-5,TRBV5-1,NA,ASSLEWIGMETQY
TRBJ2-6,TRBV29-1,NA,SVSTGNSRANVLT
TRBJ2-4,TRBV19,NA,ASSMSRENIQY
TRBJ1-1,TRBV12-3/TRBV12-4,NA,ASSLSGDGSTEAF
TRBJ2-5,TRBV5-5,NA,AGSLDGQTQY
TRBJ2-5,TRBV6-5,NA,ASRLQDNQETQY
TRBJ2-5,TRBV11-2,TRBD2,ASSLGFGLAGGGTQETQY